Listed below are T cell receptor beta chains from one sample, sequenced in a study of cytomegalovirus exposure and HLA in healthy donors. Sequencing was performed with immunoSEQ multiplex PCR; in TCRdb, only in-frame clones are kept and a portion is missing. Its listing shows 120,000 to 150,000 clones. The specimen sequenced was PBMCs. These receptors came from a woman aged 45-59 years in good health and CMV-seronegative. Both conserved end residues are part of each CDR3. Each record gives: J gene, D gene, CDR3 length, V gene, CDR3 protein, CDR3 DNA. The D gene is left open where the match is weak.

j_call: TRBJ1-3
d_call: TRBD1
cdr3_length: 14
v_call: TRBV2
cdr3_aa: CASSGQGGGNTIYF
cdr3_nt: TGTGCCAGCAGTGGACAGGGGGGTGGAAACACCATATATTTT

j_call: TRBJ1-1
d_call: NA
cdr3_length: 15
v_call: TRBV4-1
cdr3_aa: CASRRLEVLNTEAFF
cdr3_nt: TGCGCCAGCAGGCGGTTGGAGGTCTTGAACACTGAAGCTTTCTTT

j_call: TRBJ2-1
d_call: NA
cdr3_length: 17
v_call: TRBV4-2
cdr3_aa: CASSQFTIRDSYNEQFF
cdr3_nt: TGTGCCAGCAGCCAATTCACTATACGCGACTCCTACAATGAGCAGTTCTTC

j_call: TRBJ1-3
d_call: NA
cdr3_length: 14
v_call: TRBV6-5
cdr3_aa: CASSAQGPGNTIYF
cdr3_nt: TGTGCCAGCAGTGCCCAGGGCCCTGGAAACACCATATATTTT

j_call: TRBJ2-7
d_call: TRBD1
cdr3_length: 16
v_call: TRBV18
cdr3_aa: CASSPYGQGGAYEQYF
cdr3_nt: TGTGCCAGCTCACCGTACGGACAGGGGGGAGCCTACGAGCAGTACTTC

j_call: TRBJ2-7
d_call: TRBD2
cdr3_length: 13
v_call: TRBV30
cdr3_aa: CAWSLAGGYEQYF
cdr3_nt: TGTGCCTGGAGCCTCGCGGGGGGCTACGAGCAGTACTTC

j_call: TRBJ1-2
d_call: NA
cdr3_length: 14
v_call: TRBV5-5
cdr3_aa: CASSRGGARYGYTF
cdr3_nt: TGTGCCAGCAGCCGGGGGGGGGCGCGCTATGGCTACACCTTC

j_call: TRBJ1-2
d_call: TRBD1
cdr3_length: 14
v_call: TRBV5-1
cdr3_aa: CASSPQGADYGYTF
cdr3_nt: TGCGCCAGCAGCCCACAGGGGGCTGACTATGGCTACACCTTC

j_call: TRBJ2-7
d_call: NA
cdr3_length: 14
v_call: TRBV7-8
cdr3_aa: CASRQSGLPYEQYF
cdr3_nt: TGTGCCAGCAGACAAAGCGGGCTCCCCTACGAGCAGTACTTC

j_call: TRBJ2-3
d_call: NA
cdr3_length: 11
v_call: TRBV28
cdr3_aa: CASIPRDTQYF
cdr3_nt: TGTGCCAGCATTCCGAGGGATACGCAGTATTTT

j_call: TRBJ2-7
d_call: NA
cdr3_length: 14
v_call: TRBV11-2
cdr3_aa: CASSLDSPGYEQYF
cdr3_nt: TGTGCCAGCAGCTTAGACTCTCCGGGCTACGAGCAGTACTTC

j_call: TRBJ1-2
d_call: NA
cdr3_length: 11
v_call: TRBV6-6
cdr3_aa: CASGTDYGYTF
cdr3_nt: TGTGCCAGTGGGACTGACTATGGCTACACCTTC

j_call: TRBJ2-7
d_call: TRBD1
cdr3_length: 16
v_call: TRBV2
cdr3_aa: CASRASAGQGAHEQYF
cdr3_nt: TGTGCCAGCAGGGCCTCTGCGGGACAGGGGGCTCACGAGCAGTACTTC

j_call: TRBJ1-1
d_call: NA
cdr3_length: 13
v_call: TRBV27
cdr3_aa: CASSLSPETEAFF
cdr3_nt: TGTGCCAGCAGTTTATCCCCGGAGACTGAAGCTTTCTTT

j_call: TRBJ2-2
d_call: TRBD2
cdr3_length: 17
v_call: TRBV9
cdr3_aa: CASSVAAGGADTGELFF
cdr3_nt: TGTGCCAGCAGCGTAGCAGCGGGAGGGGCCGACACCGGGGAGCTGTTTTTT

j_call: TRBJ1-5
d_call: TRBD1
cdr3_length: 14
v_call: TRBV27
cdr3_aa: CASSLRTGDQPQHF
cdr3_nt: TGTGCCAGCAGTTTACGAACAGGGGACCAGCCCCAGCATTTT

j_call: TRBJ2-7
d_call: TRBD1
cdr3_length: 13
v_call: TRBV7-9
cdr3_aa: CASIDRVSYEQYF
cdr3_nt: TGTGCCAGCATCGACAGGGTTTCCTACGAGCAGTACTTC

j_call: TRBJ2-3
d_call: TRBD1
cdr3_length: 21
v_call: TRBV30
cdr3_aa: CAWSVRINRGSGSGLTDTQYF
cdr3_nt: TGTGCCTGGAGTGTACGAATTAACAGGGGGTCTGGTAGCGGCCTGACAGATACGCAGTATTTT

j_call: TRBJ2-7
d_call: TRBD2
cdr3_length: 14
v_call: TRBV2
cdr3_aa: CASLGLAGVYEQYF
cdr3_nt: TGTGCCAGCCTCGGACTAGCGGGGGTCTACGAGCAGTACTTC

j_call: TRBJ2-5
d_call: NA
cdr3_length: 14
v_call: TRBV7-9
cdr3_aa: CASSLGTYEETQYF
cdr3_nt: TGTGCCAGCAGCTTAGGGACATACGAAGAGACCCAGTACTTC

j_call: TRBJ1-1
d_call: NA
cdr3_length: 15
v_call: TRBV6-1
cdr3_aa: CASRDRLGRDTEAFF
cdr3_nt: TGTGCCAGCAGAGACAGACTCGGCCGAGACACTGAAGCTTTCTTT

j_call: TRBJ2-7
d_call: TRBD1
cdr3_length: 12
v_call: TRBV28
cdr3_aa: CASSLYRGEQYF
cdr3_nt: TGTGCCAGCAGTTTATACAGGGGCGAGCAGTACTTC

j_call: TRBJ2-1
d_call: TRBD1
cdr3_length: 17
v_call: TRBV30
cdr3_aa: CAWSVLLGQFLHNEQFF
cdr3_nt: TGTGCCTGGAGTGTACTGCTGGGACAGTTTCTCCACAATGAGCAGTTCTTC

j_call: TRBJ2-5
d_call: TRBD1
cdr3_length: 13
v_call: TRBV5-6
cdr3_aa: CASRPDRGETQYF
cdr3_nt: TGTGCCAGCAGACCCGACAGGGGTGAGACCCAGTACTTC

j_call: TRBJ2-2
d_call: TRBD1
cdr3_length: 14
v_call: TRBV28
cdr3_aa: CASMNRGYTGELFF
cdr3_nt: TGTGCCAGCATGAACAGGGGATACACCGGGGAGCTGTTTTTT

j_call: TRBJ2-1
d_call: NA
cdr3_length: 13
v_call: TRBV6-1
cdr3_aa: CASLIGSYNEQFF
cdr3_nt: TGTGCCAGCCTAATAGGGAGCTACAATGAGCAGTTCTTC

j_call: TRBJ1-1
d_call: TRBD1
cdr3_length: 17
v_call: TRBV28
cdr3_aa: CASSPFRDRGLRTEAFF
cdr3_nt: TGTGCCAGCAGTCCTTTCCGGGACAGGGGGTTGAGGACTGAAGCTTTCTTT

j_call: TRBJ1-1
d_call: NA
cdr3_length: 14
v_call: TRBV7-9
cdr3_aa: CASSLAAGVTEAFF
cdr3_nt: TGTGCCAGCAGCTTAGCGGCAGGGGTCACTGAAGCTTTCTTT

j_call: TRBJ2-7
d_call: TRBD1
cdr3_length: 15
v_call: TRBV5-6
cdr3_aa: CASTDRDRSSYEQYF
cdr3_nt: TGTGCCAGCACCGACAGGGATCGAAGCTCCTACGAGCAGTACTTC

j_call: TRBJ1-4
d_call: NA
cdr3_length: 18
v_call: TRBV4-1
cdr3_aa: CASSQKAGLFTTNEKLFF
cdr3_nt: TGCGCCAGCAGCCAAAAGGCCGGACTGTTCACCACTAATGAAAAACTGTTTTTT

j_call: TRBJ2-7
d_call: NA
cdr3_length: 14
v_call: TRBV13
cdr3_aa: CASSLAWDIYEQYF
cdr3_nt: TGTGCCAGCAGCTTAGCCTGGGACATCTACGAGCAGTACTTC

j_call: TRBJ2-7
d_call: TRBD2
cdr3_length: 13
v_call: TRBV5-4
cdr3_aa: CASSTGGAYEQYF
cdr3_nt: TGTGCCAGCAGCACCGGGGGGGCCTACGAGCAGTACTTC

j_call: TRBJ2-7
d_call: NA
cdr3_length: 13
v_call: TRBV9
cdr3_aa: CASSPQGLGEQYF
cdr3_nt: TGTGCCAGCAGCCCTCAGGGGTTGGGCGAGCAGTACTTC

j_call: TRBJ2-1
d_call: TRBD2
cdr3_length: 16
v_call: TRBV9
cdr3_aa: CASSVPLAGFDNEQFF
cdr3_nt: TGTGCCAGCAGCGTACCACTAGCGGGATTTGACAATGAGCAGTTCTTC

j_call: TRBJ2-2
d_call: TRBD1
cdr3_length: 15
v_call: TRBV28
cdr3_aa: CASSQTQGGTGELFF
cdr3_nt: TGTGCCAGCAGCCAGACACAGGGGGGCACCGGGGAGCTGTTTTTT

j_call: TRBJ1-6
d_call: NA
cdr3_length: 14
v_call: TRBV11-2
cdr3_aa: CASSFAGKDSPLHF
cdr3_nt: TGTGCCAGCAGCTTCGCGGGCAAGGATTCACCCCTCCACTTT

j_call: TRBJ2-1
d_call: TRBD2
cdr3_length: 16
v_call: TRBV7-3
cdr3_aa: CASSLNGGASYNEQFF
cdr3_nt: TGTGCCAGCAGCTTAAACGGGGGGGCATCCTACAATGAGCAGTTCTTC

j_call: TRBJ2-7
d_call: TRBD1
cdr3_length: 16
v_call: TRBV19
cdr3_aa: CATTNPGTGTENEQYF
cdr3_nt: TGTGCCACCACCAATCCCGGGACAGGGACAGAAAACGAGCAGTACTTC

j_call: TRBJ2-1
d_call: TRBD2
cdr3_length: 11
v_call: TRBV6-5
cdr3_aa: CASRLAAEQFF
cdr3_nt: TGTGCCAGCAGGCTAGCGGCTGAGCAGTTCTTC

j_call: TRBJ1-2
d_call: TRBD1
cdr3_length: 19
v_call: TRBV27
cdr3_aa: CATPGFHTGVTTPDYGYTF
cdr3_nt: TGTGCCACACCCGGCTTCCATACAGGGGTAACTACTCCCGACTATGGCTACACCTTC

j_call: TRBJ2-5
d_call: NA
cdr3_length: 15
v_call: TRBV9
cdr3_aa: CASSVDPGSRETQYF
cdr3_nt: TGTGCCAGCAGCGTAGACCCAGGAAGCCGAGAGACCCAGTACTTC

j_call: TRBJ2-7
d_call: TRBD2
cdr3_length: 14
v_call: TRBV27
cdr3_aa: CASSPPGLAREQYF
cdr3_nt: TGTGCCAGCAGTCCCCCGGGACTAGCGCGAGAGCAGTACTTC